This TCR beta chain is drawn from a study of cytomegalovirus exposure and HLA in healthy donors. Amplification used 60 Vbeta primers and 13 Jbeta primers. Assay used: immunoSEQ multiplex PCR; TCRdb lists only in-frame clones, some missing. The sample lists 70,000 to 95,000 clones; around 80% were seen once. Trimming removed 5 bases at V and 5 bases at J, with 15 bases between. The CDR3 totals 14 residues. Per the germline V gene, CDR1 is SGHAT and CDR2 is FQNNGV. Sequencing input: PBMCs. This chain uses TRBV11-2 with TRBJ1-1; D might be TRBD1 (5 bases). The receptor was isolated from a man younger than 40 in good health and CMV-seropositive. CDR3 bases: TGTGCCAGCAGCCAACGGGGGGGAGGGACTGAAGCTTTCTTT. Its protein is CASSQRGGGTEAFF.